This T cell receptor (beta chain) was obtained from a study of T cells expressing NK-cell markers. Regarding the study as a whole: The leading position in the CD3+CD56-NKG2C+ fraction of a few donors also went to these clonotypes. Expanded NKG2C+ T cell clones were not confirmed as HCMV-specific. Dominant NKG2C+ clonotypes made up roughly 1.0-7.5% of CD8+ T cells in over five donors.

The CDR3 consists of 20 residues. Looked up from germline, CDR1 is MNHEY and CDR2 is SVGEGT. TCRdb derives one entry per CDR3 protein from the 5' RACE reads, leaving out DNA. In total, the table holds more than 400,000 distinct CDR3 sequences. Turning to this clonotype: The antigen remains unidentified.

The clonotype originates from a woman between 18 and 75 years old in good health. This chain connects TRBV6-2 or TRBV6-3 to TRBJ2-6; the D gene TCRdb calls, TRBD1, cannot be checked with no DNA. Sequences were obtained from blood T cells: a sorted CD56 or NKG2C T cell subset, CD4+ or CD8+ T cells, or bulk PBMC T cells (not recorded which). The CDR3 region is CASSPYHQTGGAFGANVLTF.